This TCR beta chain was captured in a study of blood T cell repertoires in COVID-19. V was pared by 4 bases and J by 10 bases, with 8 bases between. Germline lookup yields CDR1 PRHDT and CDR2 FYEKMQ (reference sequence). The length of the CDR3 is 12 residues. In the authors' methods: Estimated nucleated cell counts came from reference gene primer amplification. Data came from immunoSEQ multiplex PCR; TCRdb stores just in-frame clones and leaves some out. V, J and clone size were drawn from that table, and D and trimming were deduced from the DNA. There are roughly 200,000 clones in the sample; approximately 78% occur only once, and around 9% lies in the top ten.

The chain carries TRBV13 and TRBJ1-6; perhaps TRBD1 as D (5 bases). The sequenced sample was PBMCs or T cells enriched from blood (not recorded which). The TCR was taken from a man aged 35 to 55 who had recovered from COVID-19. The CDR3 loop reads CASSSQGSPLHF. In DNA form, the CDR3 reads TGTGCCAGCAGCTCCCAGGGCTCACCCCTCCACTTT.